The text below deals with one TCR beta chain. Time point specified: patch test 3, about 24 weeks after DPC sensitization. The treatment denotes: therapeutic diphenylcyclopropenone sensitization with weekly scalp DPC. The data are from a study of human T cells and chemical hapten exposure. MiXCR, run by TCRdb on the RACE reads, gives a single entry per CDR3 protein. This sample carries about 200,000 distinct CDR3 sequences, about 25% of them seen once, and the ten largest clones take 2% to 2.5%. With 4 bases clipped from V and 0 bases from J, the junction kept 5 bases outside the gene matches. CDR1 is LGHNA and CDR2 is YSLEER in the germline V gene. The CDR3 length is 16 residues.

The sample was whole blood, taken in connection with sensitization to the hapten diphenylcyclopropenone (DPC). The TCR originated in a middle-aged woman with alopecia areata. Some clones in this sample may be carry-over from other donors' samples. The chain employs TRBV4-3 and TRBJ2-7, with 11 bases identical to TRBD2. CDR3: CASSPGLADSSYEQYF. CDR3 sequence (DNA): TGCGCCAGCAGCCCGGGACTAGCGGATAGCTCCTACGAGCAGTACTTC.